The clone carrying this T cell receptor (beta chain) has just one count. What it recognizes is unknown. Germline CDR1 is SGHTA and CDR2 is FQGNSA. The CDR3 contains 15 residues. V lost 2 bases to trimming and J lost 4 bases, with 12 bases between them. The sample originates from a study of T cell responses to AZD1222 COVID-19 vaccine. Overall study findings and caveats: A reported finding is that nearly half of spike-specific TCRs target unmutated variant regions. Among those given AZD1222, only five to seven were seropositive at baseline. After the peak T cell response, and only then, were repertoires sampled.

The assay was immunoSEQ multiplex PCR, and TCRdb's table has in-frame clones only and misses some. Among about 130,000 clones listed, more than 80% were seen once. The clonotype originates from an adult who received the AZD1222 COVID-19 vaccine. The sample in question was peripheral blood, obtained 28 days after the second AZD1222 dose. J is TRBJ1-5 and V is TRBV7-2; a possible D gene is TRBD1 (6 bases). The DNA for the CDR3 is TGTGCCAGCAGCTTAACCAGGGGTCTTAATCAGCCCCAGCATTTT. Its protein is CASSLTRGLNQPQHF.